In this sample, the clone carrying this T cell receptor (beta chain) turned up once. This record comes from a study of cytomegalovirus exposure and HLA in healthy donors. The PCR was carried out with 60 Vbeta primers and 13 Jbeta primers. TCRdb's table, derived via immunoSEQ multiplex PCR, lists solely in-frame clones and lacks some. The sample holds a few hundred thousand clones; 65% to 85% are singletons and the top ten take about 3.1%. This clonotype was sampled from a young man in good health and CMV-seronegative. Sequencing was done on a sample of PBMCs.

The CDR3 here is CASSRQSYEQYF. The DNA for the CDR3 is TGTGCCAGCAGCCGACAGTCCTACGAGCAGTACTTC. J is TRBJ2-7 and V is TRBV5-5; D might be TRBD1 (5 bases). V lost 4 bases, J lost 1 base, and 6 bases lay in between. Germline-derived CDR1 and CDR2 are SGHKS and YYEKEE (reference sequence). CDR3 length: 12 residues.